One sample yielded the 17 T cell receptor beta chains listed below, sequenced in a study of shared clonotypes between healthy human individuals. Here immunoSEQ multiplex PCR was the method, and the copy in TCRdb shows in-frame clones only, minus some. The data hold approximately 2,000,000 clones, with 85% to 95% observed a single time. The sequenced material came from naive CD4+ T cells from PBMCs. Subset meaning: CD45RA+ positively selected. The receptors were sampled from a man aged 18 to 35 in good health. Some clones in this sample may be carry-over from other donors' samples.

CDR3 sequence reads: CASSSQGATDTQYF. The CDR3 coding sequence is TGCGCCAGCAGCTCACAGGGGGCAACAGATACGCAGTATTTT. The chain couples TRBV5-1 to TRBJ2-3, with TRBD1 matching over 9 bases. The CDR3 covers 14 residues. Germline loops: CDR1 SGHRS, CDR2 YFSETQ. Trimming removed 3 bases from V and 3 bases from J; junction bases left unmatched: 2.

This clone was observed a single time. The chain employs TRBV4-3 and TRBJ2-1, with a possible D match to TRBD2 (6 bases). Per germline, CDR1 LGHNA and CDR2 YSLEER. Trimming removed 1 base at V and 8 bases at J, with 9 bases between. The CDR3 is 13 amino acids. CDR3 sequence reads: CASSQGLGDEQFF. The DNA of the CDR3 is TGCGCCAGCAGCCAAGGACTAGGGGATGAGCAGTTCTTC.

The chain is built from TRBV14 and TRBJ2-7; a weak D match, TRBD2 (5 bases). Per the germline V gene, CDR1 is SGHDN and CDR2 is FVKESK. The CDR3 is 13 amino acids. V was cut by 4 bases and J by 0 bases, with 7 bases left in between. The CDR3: CASSRSDSYEQYF. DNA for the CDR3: TGTGCCAGCAGCCGTAGCGACTCCTACGAGCAGTACTTC.

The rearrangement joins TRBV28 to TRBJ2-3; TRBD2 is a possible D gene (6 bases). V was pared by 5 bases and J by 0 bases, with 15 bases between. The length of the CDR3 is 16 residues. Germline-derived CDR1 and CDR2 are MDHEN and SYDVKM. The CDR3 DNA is TGTGCCAGCAGTGACCCCTCAGGGACTAGCACAGATACGCAGTATTTT. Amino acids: CASSDPSGTSTDTQYF.

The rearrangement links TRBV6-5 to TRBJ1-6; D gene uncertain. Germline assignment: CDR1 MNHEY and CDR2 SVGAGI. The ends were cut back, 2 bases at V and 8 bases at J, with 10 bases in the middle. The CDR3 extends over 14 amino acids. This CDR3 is CASSYKGGDSPLHF. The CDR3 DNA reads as TGTGCCAGCAGTTACAAGGGAGGCGATTCACCCCTCCACTTT.

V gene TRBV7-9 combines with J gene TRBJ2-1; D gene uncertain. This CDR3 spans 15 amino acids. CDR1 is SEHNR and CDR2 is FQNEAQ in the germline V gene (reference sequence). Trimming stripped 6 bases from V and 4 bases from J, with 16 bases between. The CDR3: CASRTQVGRYNEQFF. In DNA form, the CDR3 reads TGTGCCAGCAGGACCCAGGTGGGTCGATACAATGAGCAGTTCTTC. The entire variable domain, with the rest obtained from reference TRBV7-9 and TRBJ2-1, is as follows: DTGVSQNPRHKITKRGQNVTFRCDPISEHNRLYWYRQTLGQGPEFLTYFQNEAQLEKSRLLSDRFSAERPKGSFSTLEIQRTEQGDSAMYLCASRTQVGRYNEQFFGPGTRLTVL.

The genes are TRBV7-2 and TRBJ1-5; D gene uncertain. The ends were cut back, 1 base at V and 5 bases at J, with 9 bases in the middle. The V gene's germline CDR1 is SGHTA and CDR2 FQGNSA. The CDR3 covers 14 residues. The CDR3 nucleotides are TGTGCCAGCAGCTTAGTGGGGAGCGATCAGCCCCAGCATTTT. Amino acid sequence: CASSLVGSDQPQHF.

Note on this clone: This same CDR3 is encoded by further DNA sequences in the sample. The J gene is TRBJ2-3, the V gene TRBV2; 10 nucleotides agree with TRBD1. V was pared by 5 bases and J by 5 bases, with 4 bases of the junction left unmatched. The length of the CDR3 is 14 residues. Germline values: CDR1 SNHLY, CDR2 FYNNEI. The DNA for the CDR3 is TGTGCCAGCAGTCCGGACAGGGGGGGAGATACGCAGTATTTT. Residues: CASSPDRGGDTQYF. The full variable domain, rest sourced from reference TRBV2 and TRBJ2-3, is EPEVTQTPSHQVTQMGQEVILRCVPISNHLYFYWYRQILGQKVEFLVSFYNNEISEKSEIFDDQFSVERPDGSNFTLKIRSTKLEDSAMYFCASSPDRGGDTQYFGPGTRLTVL.

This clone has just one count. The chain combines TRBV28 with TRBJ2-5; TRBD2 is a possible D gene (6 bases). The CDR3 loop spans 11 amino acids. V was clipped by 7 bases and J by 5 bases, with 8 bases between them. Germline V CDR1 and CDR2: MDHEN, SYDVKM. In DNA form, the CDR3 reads TGTGCCAGCACTGGGACTGAGACCCAGTACTTC. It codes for CASTGTETQYF.

CDR3 DNA: TGTGCCAGCAGCTTCCCGAGGACGGCGGGAGGGCGGTATGGAGAGACCCAGTACTTC. Protein sequence: CASSFPRTAGGRYGETQYF. V usage is TRBV5-8 and J usage is TRBJ2-5; 9 positions match TRBD2. The V segment lost 2 bases and the J segment 4 bases; nucleotides outside the gene matches: 18. Germline CDR1 is SGHTS and CDR2 is YDEGEE. The CDR3 is made up of 19 amino acids.

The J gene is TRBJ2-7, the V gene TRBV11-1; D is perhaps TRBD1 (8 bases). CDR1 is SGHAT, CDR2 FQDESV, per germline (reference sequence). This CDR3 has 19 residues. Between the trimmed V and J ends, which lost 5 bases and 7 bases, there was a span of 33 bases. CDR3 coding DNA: TGTGCCAGCAGCCCCAGACAGGGGCAGGGCGCGGGGGATTTAGAGGAGCAGTACTTC. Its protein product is CASSPRQGQGAGDLEEQYF.

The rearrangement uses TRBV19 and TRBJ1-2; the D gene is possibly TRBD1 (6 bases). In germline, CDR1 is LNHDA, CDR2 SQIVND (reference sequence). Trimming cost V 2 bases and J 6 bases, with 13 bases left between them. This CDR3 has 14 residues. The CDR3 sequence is CASSISRGEDGYTF. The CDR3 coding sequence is TGTGCCAGTAGTATAAGCAGGGGCGAAGATGGCTACACCTTC.

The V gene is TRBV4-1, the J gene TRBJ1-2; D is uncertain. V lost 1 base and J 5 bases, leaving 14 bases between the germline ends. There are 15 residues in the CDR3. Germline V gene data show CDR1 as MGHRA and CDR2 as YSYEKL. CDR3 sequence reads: CASSQGLDRWYGYTF. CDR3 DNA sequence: TGCGCCAGCAGCCAAGGTCTCGATCGGTGGTATGGCTACACCTTC.

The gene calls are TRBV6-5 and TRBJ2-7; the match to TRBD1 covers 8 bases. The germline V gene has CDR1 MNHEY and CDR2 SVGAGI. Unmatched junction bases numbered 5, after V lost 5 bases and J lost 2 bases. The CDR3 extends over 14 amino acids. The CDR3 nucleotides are TGTGCCAGCAGTCCGGGACAGGACCCCTACGAGCAGTACTTC. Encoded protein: CASSPGQDPYEQYF.

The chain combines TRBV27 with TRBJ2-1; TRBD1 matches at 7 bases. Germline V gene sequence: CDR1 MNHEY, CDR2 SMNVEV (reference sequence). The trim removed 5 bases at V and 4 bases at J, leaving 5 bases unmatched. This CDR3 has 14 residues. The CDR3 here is CASSQPGQYNEQFF. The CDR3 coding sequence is TGTGCCAGCAGTCAGCCGGGACAGTACAATGAGCAGTTCTTC.

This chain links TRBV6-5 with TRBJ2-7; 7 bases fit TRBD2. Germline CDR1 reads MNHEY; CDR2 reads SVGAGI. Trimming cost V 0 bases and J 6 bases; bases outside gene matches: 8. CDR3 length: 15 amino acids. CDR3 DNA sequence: TGTGCCAGCAGTTACTCGTCCGGGAGGAACAGCGAGCAGTACTTC. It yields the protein CASSYSSGRNSEQYF.

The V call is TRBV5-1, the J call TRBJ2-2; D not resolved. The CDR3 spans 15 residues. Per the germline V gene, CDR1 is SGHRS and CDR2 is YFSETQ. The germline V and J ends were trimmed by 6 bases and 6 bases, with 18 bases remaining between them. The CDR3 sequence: CASIYRPDAAGELFF. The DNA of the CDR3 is TGCGCCAGCATTTATCGACCTGACGCTGCCGGGGAGCTGTTTTTT.